The 15 T cell receptor beta chains listed next were all sequenced from one sample in a study of blood T cell repertoires in COVID-19. Sequencing was performed with immunoSEQ multiplex PCR; in TCRdb, only in-frame clones are kept and a portion is missing. The profile shows some 260,000 clones, around nine tenths of them singletons. The sample was peripheral blood. The receptors originated from a woman aged 35 to 49 who had recovered from COVID-19.

V is TRBV27 and J is TRBJ2-2; 9 bases map to TRBD2. CDR1 is MNHEY, CDR2 SMNVEV, per germline (reference sequence). CDR3 length equals 17 residues. This CDR3 reads CASAPWGGAGGSGELFF. CDR3 bases: TGTGCTTCCGCCCCCTGGGGGGGCGCGGGAGGGTCCGGGGAGCTGTTTTTT.

The chain joins TRBV5-8 to TRBJ1-5; TRBD1 aligns across 10 bases. From germline, CDR1 is SGHTS and CDR2 YDEGEE. The J segment lost 2 bases and the V segment lost 4 bases, leaving 3 bases of the junction unmatched. This CDR3 region has 15 residues. CDR3 nucleotides: TGTGCCAGCAGCCGGACAGGGGGACGCAATCAGCCCCAGCATTTT. Encoded protein: CASSRTGGRNQPQHF.

J is TRBJ2-5 and V is TRBV28; tentative D call: TRBD2 (5 bases). This CDR3 region has 14 residues. V was trimmed by 4 bases and J by 5 bases, leaving 14 bases between them. Germline lookup yields CDR1 MDHEN and CDR2 SYDVKM. The CDR3: CASSSMDGMETQYF. DNA for the CDR3: TGTGCCAGCAGTTCAATGGACGGGATGGAGACCCAGTACTTC.

The rearrangement joins TRBV19 to TRBJ1-2; D unresolved. The germline V gene encodes CDR1 LNHDA and CDR2 SQIVND (reference sequence). The CDR3 extends over 14 amino acids. V lost 5 bases and J lost 5, with 15 bases in between. The CDR3, as DNA: TGTGCCAGTAGTGCGGCGGGTGAGGAGTATGGCTACACCTTC. Translated, it gives CASSAAGEEYGYTF.

This rearrangement joins TRBV5-1 to TRBJ2-3; 12 nucleotides line up with TRBD1. Per germline, CDR1 SGHRS and CDR2 YFSETQ. The CDR3 covers 17 residues. V was pared by 6 bases and J by 5 bases, with 13 bases of the junction left unmatched. CDR3 sequence: CASNPVFGTGGLDTQYF. Here the CDR3 DNA reads TGCGCCAGCAACCCAGTCTTCGGGACAGGGGGCTTAGATACGCAGTATTTT.

The rearrangement joins TRBV5-1 to TRBJ1-5, with D possibly matching TRBD1 (5 bases). This CDR3 is 14 amino acids long. Trimming cost V 1 base and J 5 bases, with 10 bases left between them. The germline CDR1 and CDR2 sequences are SGHRS and YFSETQ. CDR3 amino acids: CASSLYGGDQPQHF. CDR3 coding DNA: TGCGCCAGCAGCTTGTATGGGGGGGATCAGCCCCAGCATTTT. Looking up the rest from reference TRBV5-1 and TRBJ1-5 gives the full variable domain: KAGVTQTPRYLIKTRGQQVTLSCSPISGHRSVSWYQQTPGQGLQFLFEYFSETQRNKGNFPGRFSGRQFSNSRSEMNVSTLELGDSALYLCASSLYGGDQPQHFGDGTRLSIL.

The chain recombines TRBV7-2 with TRBJ2-1, with TRBD1 identical over 10 bases. Germline CDR1 SGHTA, CDR2 FQGNSA. V lost 5 bases to trimming and J lost 12 bases; unmatched junction nucleotides: 4. The CDR3 is 12 amino acids. CDR3 sequence (DNA): TGTGCCAGCAGCCCGGGACAGGGGAGGCAGTTCTTC. Protein sequence: CASSPGQGRQFF.

This rearrangement joins TRBV5-1 to TRBJ2-5; tentatively, D is TRBD2 (6 bases). Trimming cost V 0 bases and J 4 bases, with 10 bases left between them. CDR3 length equals 14 residues. Germline values: CDR1 SGHRS, CDR2 YFSETQ. The CDR3 reads CASSLVGGRETQYF. The CDR3 DNA follows: TGCGCCAGCAGCTTGGTCGGGGGAAGAGAGACCCAGTACTTC.

The J gene is TRBJ1-1, the V gene TRBV4-3; D gene unclear. The CDR3 runs 13 residues. V lost 3 bases and J lost 11, with 16 bases in between. Germline V gene data show CDR1 as LGHNA and CDR2 as YSLEER. CDR3 coding DNA: TGCGCCAGCAGCCAGATCTTCGGAGGGAAGGCTTTCTTT. Residues: CASSQIFGGKAFF.

V usage is TRBV7-9 and J usage is TRBJ1-1, with 7 bases aligning to TRBD1. The V segment lost 0 bases and the J segment 1 base; nucleotides outside the gene matches: 5. The germline gives CDR1 SEHNR, CDR2 FQNEAQ (reference sequence). The CDR3 sequence is 16 residues long. For the CDR3, the DNA is TGTGCCAGCAGCTTAGCCGCAGGGGGTGCGAACACTGAAGCTTTCTTT. Its protein product is CASSLAAGGANTEAFF.

This clone was seen once. The chain combines TRBV30 with TRBJ2-2, with a tentative D call TRBD2 (5 bases). The V end was cut by 5 bases, the J end by 1 base, with 11 bases between. CDR1 is GTSNPN and CDR2 is SVGIG in the germline V gene (reference sequence). The CDR3 is made up of 14 amino acids. For the CDR3, the DNA is TGTGCCTGGTCCCGAGGGATGAACACCGGGGAGCTGTTTTTT. Its translation is CAWSRGMNTGELFF. The variable domain in full, with the rest retrieved from reference TRBV30 and TRBJ2-2, is SQTIHQWPATLVQPVGSPLSLECTVEGTSNPNLYWYRQAAGRGLQLLFYSVGIGQISSEVPQNLSASRPQDRQFILSSKKLLLSDSGFYLCAWSRGMNTGELFFGEGSRLTVL.

The chain has TRBV5-1 and TRBJ1-2; no firm D call. The length of the CDR3 is 14 residues. V gave up 2 bases and J gave up 2 bases, with 10 bases separating them. CDR1 SGHRS and CDR2 YFSETQ come from the germline V gene. Written as DNA, the CDR3 is TGCGCCAGCAGCTTCACGACTGGGAACTATGGCTACACCTTC. Its protein product is CASSFTTGNYGYTF.

The V and J genes are TRBV5-1 and TRBJ1-2; D perhaps matches TRBD1 (6 bases). Germline CDR1 and CDR2: SGHRS and YFSETQ. The length of the CDR3 is 16 residues. The V gene lost 4 bases and the J gene lost 3 bases, with 19 bases spanning the gap. The CDR3 DNA follows: TGCGCCAGCAGCCCGACCTCAGGGGTAGTTGACTATGGCTACACCTTC. Translated: CASSPTSGVVDYGYTF. Filled out from reference TRBV5-1 and TRBJ1-2, the complete variable domain reads KAGVTQTPRYLIKTRGQQVTLSCSPISGHRSVSWYQQTPGQGLQFLFEYFSETQRNKGNFPGRFSGRQFSNSRSEMNVSTLELGDSALYLCASSPTSGVVDYGYTFGSGTRLTVV.

This chain connects TRBV9 to TRBJ2-1; the match to TRBD2 covers 8 bases. The length of the CDR3 is 15 residues. Trimming at V came to 1 base and at J to 6 bases, leaving 6 bases not matched to a gene. The germline V gene encodes CDR1 SGDLS and CDR2 YYNGEE. CDR3 coding DNA: TGTGCCAGCAGCGTACTCGGGGGGGGCCCCAATGAGCAGTTCTTC. Its translation is CASSVLGGGPNEQFF.

A few counts support this clone. V usage is TRBV19 and J usage is TRBJ2-2; D is possibly TRBD2 (6 bases). Trimming left V 1 base short and J 6 bases short, with 12 bases between. Germline CDR1 reads LNHDA; CDR2 reads SQIVND (reference sequence). The CDR3 is 15 residues long. DNA for the CDR3: TGTGCCAGTAGTATAGGATTTGCGGGGTCCGGGGAGCTGTTTTTT. It encodes CASSIGFAGSGELFF.